Listed here is a single TCR beta chain. This CDR3 spans 15 amino acids. CDR1 is SGHDN, CDR2 FVKESK, per germline. J was trimmed by 4 bases and V by 3 bases; bases with no gene match: 9. This sample was included in a study of T cell changes during pregnancy in multiple sclerosis. Here immunoSEQ multiplex PCR was the method, and the copy in TCRdb shows in-frame clones only, minus some. Of 30,000 to 40,000 clones listed, around 91% are singletons. The material sequenced was CD4+ T cells from peripheral blood mononuclear cells, taken in the second trimester of pregnancy. V is TRBV14 and J is TRBJ2-7; 7 bases fit TRBD1. This clonotype was sampled from a female donor with multiple sclerosis, enrolled in a pregnancy study. The DNA for the CDR3 is TGTGCCAGCAGCCACCGACAGGGATCTAGATACGAGCAGTACTTC. Its protein is CASSHRQGSRYEQYF.